This TCR beta chain was captured by sequencing in a study of tumor-infiltrating lymphocytes in primary liver carcinoma. Background on the study: Patients' primary liver carcinoma was surgically resected. Findings and limits, study-wide: Less overlap was seen in tumor-adjacent and tumor-blood pairs than in tumor region pairs.

On this clonotype itself: Its target is unknown.

Unsorted whole blood yielded blood RNA, and germline DNA was extracted as well. Priming with a constant-region primer yielded TCR beta cDNA from about 500 ng total RNA. Three nested multiplex PCR rounds, a slightly modified ARM-PCR method, built the TCR beta libraries. The first two PCR rounds, around 10 cycles each, used TRBV1-TRBV30 forward primers and a C-beta reverse primer. One entry per CDR3 protein results from TCRdb running MiXCR on the multiplex PCR reads. Of approximately 300,000 distinct CDR3 sequences listed, approximately 65% were seen once; the top ten hold roughly 10%. V shed 2 bases and J shed 0 bases, with 8 bases lying between them. The germline V gene has CDR1 SGHTA and CDR2 FQGNSA. The CDR3 has 14 residues.

This TCR came from a man between 35 and 55 years old with primary liver carcinoma and hepatitis B virus infection. Sequencing was done on a sample of peripheral blood. The chain recombines TRBV7-2 with TRBJ2-7, with a tentative D call TRBD2 (6 bases). The CDR3 protein is CASSLRRGSYEQYF. As DNA, the CDR3 is TGTGCCAGCAGCTTACGGCGGGGCTCCTACGAGCAGTACTTC.